Reported below is one T cell receptor (beta chain). It lacks a known antigen. No clone much larger than this one lies a single base away; base qualities are absent. From cysteine to phenylalanine, the CDR3 is 14 amino acids long. Only the CDR3 part of the read is kept: 42 bases, read in frame from the first base. Deletion took 5 bases off V and 6 bases off J, with a span of 17 bases between the germline ends. Sequences DFQATT (CDR1) and SNEGSKA (CDR2) are obtained from the germline V gene (reference sequence). This sample is drawn from a study of post-analysis software for immune sequencing data (dated by TCRdb to about 2015). For context, the study as a whole: Disease courses on record covered relapsing-remitting, secondary progressive and progressive-relapsing multiple sclerosis, though some patients had no subtype annotation. The multiple sclerosis patient repertoires were compared with 11 previously published healthy control repertoires from donors aged roughly 6 to 27 years. A subset of samples was prepared in parallel using single-end sample barcoding, then pooled and co-amplified after Illumina adapter ligation. Broader findings and caveats from the paper: Direct clustering with F measure revealed strong co-clustering of samples prepared in the same batch, which led to a batch-effect correction. Normalized Chao1 diversity was significantly lower in multiple sclerosis patients than controls, suggesting substantial peripheral T-cell clonal expansion. Four or five TRBV segments, including TRBV5-6, TRBV5-1 and TRBV20-1, were significantly more frequent in patients than controls. The control group was slightly older than the multiple sclerosis patient group.

To demonstrate the VDJtools post-analysis software, the study profiled TCR beta repertoires from the peripheral blood of 10 to 15 young patients with multiple sclerosis. The multiple sclerosis patients were children and adolescents between roughly 6 and 16 years of age. Libraries were built with PCR. TCRdb names Illumina HiSeq 2500 as the instrument used. To reduce PCR and sequencing biases, unique molecular identifiers were incorporated into the TCR beta cDNA libraries. Every 1 to 10 million input T cells yielded roughly 500,000 cDNA molecules, meaning each molecule approximated one T cell. The patient libraries were prepared and sequenced with the same protocol used for the earlier healthy control dataset. Within a given batch, samples were prepared together, multiplexed and sequenced on the same HiSeq lane. Per the authors' processing: Raw barcoded reads were processed with MIGEC, and single-read molecular identifier groups were discarded before consensus assembly and CDR3 extraction. VDJtools was used for post-analysis of the clonotype tables, with diversity normalized by down-sampling every dataset to the smallest sample size. In repertoire overlap clustering, CDR3 amino acid sequences, but not nucleotide sequences, were matched to correct batch-related cross-sample contamination. TCRdb took the public reads, trimmed them with fastp at Q25, ran MiXCR for clone calling and kept in-frame beta chains. One record per CDR3 amino acid sequence lists the most common genes and DNA. What appears here as the V and J calls and clone size reflects TCRdb's work, not the paper's. The table for this sample lists fewer than 600,000 distinct CDR3 sequences; 40% to 55% of them were counted only once. The biggest ten clones account for roughly an eighth of the sample.

This TCR came from a girl aged 10 to 17 with multiple sclerosis. Sequenced sample: blood. The sequence is built from TRBV20-1 and TRBJ2-4; the D gene is perhaps TRBD1, from 6 matching bases. This receptor carries the CDR3 CSAGSARGSNIQYF. The nucleotide sequence is TGCAGTGCTGGTTCCGCCAGGGGATCAAACATTCAGTACTTC.